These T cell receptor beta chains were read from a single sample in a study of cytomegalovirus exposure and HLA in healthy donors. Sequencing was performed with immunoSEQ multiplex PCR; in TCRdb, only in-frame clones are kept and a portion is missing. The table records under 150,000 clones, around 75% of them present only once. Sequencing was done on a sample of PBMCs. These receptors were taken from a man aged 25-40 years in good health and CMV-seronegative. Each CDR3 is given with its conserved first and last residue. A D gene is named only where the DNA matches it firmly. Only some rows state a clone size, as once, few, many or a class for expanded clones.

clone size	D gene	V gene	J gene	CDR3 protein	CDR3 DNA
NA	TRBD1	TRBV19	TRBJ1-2	CASSLRDRVPGYTF	TGTGCCAGTAGTCTCCGGGACAGAGTACCTGGCTACACCTTC
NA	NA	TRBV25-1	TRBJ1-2	CASSGPGLRADYGYTF	TGTGCCAGCAGTGGACCGGGACTCCGGGCGGACTATGGCTACACCTTC
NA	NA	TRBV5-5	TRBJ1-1	CASSLSPGNTEAFF	TGTGCCAGCAGCTTGAGCCCAGGGAACACTGAAGCTTTCTTT
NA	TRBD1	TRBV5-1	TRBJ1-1	CASSSVRGQGGMITEAFF	TGCGCCAGCAGCTCTGTGAGGGGACAGGGTGGGATGATCACTGAAGCTTTCTTT
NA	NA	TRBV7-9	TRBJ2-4	CASSPLVGSVGIQYF	TGTGCCAGCAGCCCGTTAGTTGGGAGTGTAGGCATTCAGTACTTC
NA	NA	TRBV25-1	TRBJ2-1	CASSDGGLGRNEQFF	TGTGCCAGCAGTGATGGCGGCCTTGGCCGTAATGAGCAGTTCTTC
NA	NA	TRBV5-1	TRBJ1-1	CASSFQGRDTEAFF	TGCGCCAGCAGCTTTCAGGGAAGGGACACTGAAGCTTTCTTT
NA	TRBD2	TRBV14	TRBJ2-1	CASSQPISGRINEQFF	TGTGCCAGCAGCCAACCCATTAGCGGGAGGATCAATGAGCAGTTCTTC
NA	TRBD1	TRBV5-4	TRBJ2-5	CASSSDRGGETQYF	TGTGCCAGCAGCTCCGACAGGGGAGGAGAGACCCAGTACTTC
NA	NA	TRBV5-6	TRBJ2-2	CASILQGTGELFF	TGTGCCAGCATACTACAGGGCACCGGGGAGCTGTTTTTT
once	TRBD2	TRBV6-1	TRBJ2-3	CAGGLAGYLDTQYF	TGTGCCGGTGGACTAGCGGGATATTTAGATACGCAGTATTTT
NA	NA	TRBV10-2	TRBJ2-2	CASSKTRENTGELFF	TGCGCCAGCTCAAAAACCCGGGAGAACACCGGGGAGCTGTTTTTT
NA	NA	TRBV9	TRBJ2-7	CASSPEQDSHEQYF	TGTGCCAGCAGCCCCGAACAGGATTCCCACGAGCAGTACTTC
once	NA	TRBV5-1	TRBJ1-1	CASIDGGLNTEAFF	TGCGCCAGTATCGACGGGGGACTAAACACTGAAGCTTTCTTT
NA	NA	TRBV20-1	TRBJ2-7	CSAIGSEQYF	TGCAGTGCTATTGGGAGCGAGCAGTACTTC
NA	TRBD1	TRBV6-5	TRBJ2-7	CASSSTGTGPYEQYF	TGTGCCAGCAGCTCAACCGGGACAGGACCCTACGAGCAGTACTTC
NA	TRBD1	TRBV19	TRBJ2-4	CASGAGQGLAKNIQYF	TGTGCCAGCGGGGCCGGACAGGGCTTAGCCAAAAACATTCAGTACTTC
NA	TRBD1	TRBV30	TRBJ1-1	CAWSRTGQEAFF	TGTGCCTGGAGTAGGACAGGGCAAGAAGCTTTCTTT
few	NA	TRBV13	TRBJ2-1	CASSDGLYNEQFF	TGTGCCAGCAGCGACGGACTCTACAATGAGCAGTTCTTC
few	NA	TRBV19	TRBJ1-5	CASSIDRGWAVRPYSNQPQHF	TGTGCCAGTAGTATAGATCGGGGTTGGGCAGTACGGCCCTATAGCAATCAGCCCCAGCATTTT
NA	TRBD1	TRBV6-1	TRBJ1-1	CASSLTTGFNTEAFF	TGTGCCAGCAGCCTTACGACAGGGTTTAACACTGAAGCTTTCTTT
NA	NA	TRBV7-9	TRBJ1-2	CASSSDTSNYGYTF	TGTGCCAGCAGCTCGGACACGTCTAACTATGGCTACACCTTC